Below are 29 T cell receptor beta chains sequenced from a single sample in a study of cytotoxic CD8 clonotypes in ibrutinib-treated CLL. Repertoires were generated with immunoSEQ multiplex PCR, while TCRdb's copy carries only in-frame clones and drops some. Of 140,000 to 150,000 clones listed, 76% were seen once; the top ten hold just over 5%. This specimen consisted of PBMCs, obtained after 24 months of ibrutinib treatment. The source of these receptors is a human donor with chronic lymphocytic leukemia.

This clone was seen a single time. V usage is TRBV27 and J usage is TRBJ2-7; D unresolved. CDR1 and CDR2 from the germline V gene are MNHEY and SMNVEV (reference sequence). Trimming took off 3 bases at V and 4 bases at J, with 10 bases between the two ends. The CDR3 contains 13 residues. CDR3: CASSFGRKYEQYF. CDR3 nucleotides: TGTGCCAGCAGTTTCGGCAGAAAATACGAGCAGTACTTC.

The gene calls are TRBV7-9 and TRBJ1-2; D gene ambiguous. There are 14 residues in the CDR3. The germline CDR1 and CDR2 sequences are SEHNR and FQNEAQ (reference sequence). Trimming stripped 3 bases from V and 4 bases from J, with 12 bases between. The CDR3 nucleotides are TGTGCCAGCAGCTTCCCGACCGAAAGCTATGGCTACACCTTC. Translating it yields CASSFPTESYGYTF.

V usage is TRBV7-3 and J usage is TRBJ2-1; tentatively, D is TRBD1 or TRBD2 (6 bases each). In germline, CDR1 is SGHTA, CDR2 FQGTGA. Trimming left V 5 bases short and J 0 bases short, with 14 bases between. This CDR3 contains 16 residues. CDR3 in amino acids: CASSPDPGASYNEQFF. CDR3 sequence (DNA): TGTGCCAGCAGCCCCGATCCGGGGGCCTCCTACAATGAGCAGTTCTTC.

The chain has TRBV4-1 and TRBJ2-3; D is perhaps TRBD2 (6 bases). Trimming took 0 bases from V and 1 from J, leaving 14 bases between them. The CDR3 is 17 amino acids. Germline loops: CDR1 MGHRA, CDR2 YSYEKL. The chain's CDR3 is CASSQDLWGGRTDTQYF. The CDR3 nucleotides are TGCGCCAGCAGCCAAGATCTGTGGGGAGGACGCACAGATACGCAGTATTTT.

This chain connects TRBV28 to TRBJ2-5; unclear D gene. Trimming removed 6 bases from V and 4 bases from J, with 9 bases in between. The germline gives CDR1 MDHEN, CDR2 SYDVKM. The CDR3 covers 12 residues. The CDR3 loop is CASRSQGETQYF. CDR3 coding DNA: TGTGCCAGCAGGTCACAAGGAGAGACCCAGTACTTC.

This clone was counted between two and nine times. The chain is built from TRBV5-1 and TRBJ1-5, with D perhaps TRBD1 (5 bases). CDR3 length: 13 amino acids. Looked up from germline, CDR1 is SGHRS and CDR2 is YFSETQ. With 0 bases removed from V and 15 bases from J, the gap between germline ends came to 16 bases. The CDR3 DNA reads TGCGCCAGCAGCTTGGCCCCCGAGGGGTTGCGGCATTTT. Encoded protein: CASSLAPEGLRHF.

The rearrangement uses TRBV2 and TRBJ2-1; D possibly corresponds to TRBD1 (8 bases). CDR3 length: 15 amino acids. V gave up 9 bases and J gave up 4 bases, with 19 bases separating them. CDR1 is SNHLY and CDR2 is FYNNEI in the germline V gene. The CDR3 nucleotides are TGTGCCAGTGGGAAAGACAGGGGAGGGTACAATGAGCAGTTCTTC. It yields the protein CASGKDRGGYNEQFF. Combining the CDR3 with reference TRBV2 and TRBJ2-1 gives the whole variable domain EPEVTQTPSHQVTQMGQEVILRCVPISNHLYFYWYRQILGQKVEFLVSFYNNEISEKSEIFDDQFSVERPDGSNFTLKIRSTKLEDSAMYFCASGKDRGGYNEQFFGPGTRLTVL.

This rearrangement joins TRBV7-9 to TRBJ2-7; TRBD1 matches 9 bases. The CDR3 is 15 residues long. Germline CDR1 SEHNR, CDR2 FQNEAQ (reference sequence). Trimming cost V 5 bases and J 2 bases; bases outside gene matches: 7. Written as DNA, the CDR3 is TGTGCCAGCAGCCCCCGGGACAGGGCTACCTACGAGCAGTACTTC. Its protein product is CASSPRDRATYEQYF.

The chain carries TRBV6-4 and TRBJ1-1, with D hard to call. Trimming took off 6 bases at V and 1 base at J, with 9 bases between the two ends. Germline V CDR1 and CDR2: MRHNA, SNTAGT. The CDR3 length is 13 residues. CDR3 coding DNA: TGTGCCAGCAGCGCCGGGAGGAACACTGAAGCTTTCTTT. This codes for CASSAGRNTEAFF.

J is TRBJ2-1 and V is TRBV28; 9 bases fit TRBD1. Germline CDR1 and CDR2: MDHEN and SYDVKM. The CDR3 totals 15 residues. Germline trimming cut 6 bases from V and 3 bases from J; bases unmatched to any gene: 6. CDR3 DNA sequence: TGTGCCAGCAGGACCGGGACAGGGAGCTACAATGAGCAGTTCTTC. It codes for CASRTGTGSYNEQFF.

This sequence joins TRBV6-5 and TRBJ2-7, with 7 bases lining up with TRBD2. Germline CDR1 reads MNHEY; CDR2 reads SVGAGI. J was trimmed by 3 bases and V by 2 bases; bases with no gene match: 4. The CDR3 consists of 14 residues. DNA for the CDR3: TGTGCCAGCAGTTACGGGCTAGCGGACTACGAGCAGTACTTC. Encoded protein: CASSYGLADYEQYF.

The chain employs TRBV30 and TRBJ1-2; 9 nucleotides agree with TRBD1. The ends lost 1 base at V and 9 bases at J; junction bases unmatched: 6. Looked up from germline, CDR1 is GTSNPN and CDR2 is SVGIG (reference sequence). CDR3 length: 13 residues. The CDR3 reads CAWSALGQGSYTF. CDR3 in DNA: TGTGCCTGGAGTGCCCTGGGACAGGGTAGCTACACCTTC.

The gene calls are TRBV6-6 and TRBJ2-1, with D possibly matching TRBD2 (6 bases). V was trimmed by 4 bases and J by 5 bases, leaving 6 bases between them. CDR3 length equals 12 residues. Germline assignment: CDR1 MNHNY and CDR2 SVGAGI (reference sequence). The CDR3 spells CASSWEDNEQFF. CDR3 in DNA: TGTGCCAGCAGTTGGGAGGACAATGAGCAGTTCTTC.

This chain joins TRBV5-5 and TRBJ2-3, with D possibly being TRBD2 (5 bases). V shed 1 base and J shed 4 bases, with 13 bases lying between them. This CDR3 has 15 amino acids. Germline CDR1 is SGHKS and CDR2 is YYEKEE (reference sequence). The DNA for the CDR3 is TGTGCCAGCAGCTTGACCGGAGGACGGGCAGATACGCAGTATTTT. As protein: CASSLTGGRADTQYF.

This rearrangement joins TRBV7-9 to TRBJ1-6, with D unclear. V shed 5 bases and J shed 8 bases, with 10 bases lying between them. This CDR3 contains 13 residues. CDR1 SEHNR and CDR2 FQNEAQ come from the germline V gene (reference sequence). CDR3 DNA: TGTGCCAGCAGCCTGCGGGCGGATTCACCCCTCCACTTT. Its protein product is CASSLRADSPLHF. Full variable domain (outside the CDR3, taken from reference TRBV7-9 and TRBJ1-6): DTGVSQNPRHKITKRGQNVTFRCDPISEHNRLYWYRQTLGQGPEFLTYFQNEAQLEKSRLLSDRFSAERPKGSFSTLEIQRTEQGDSAMYLCASSLRADSPLHFGNGTRLTVT.

The chain is built from TRBV7-3 and TRBJ2-6; no reliable D call. CDR1 and CDR2 (germline): SGHTA, FQGTGA. The CDR3 has 15 residues. The V and J ends lost 5 bases and 0 bases respectively, with 8 bases between them. This chain's CDR3 is CASSPYVSGANVLTF. CDR3 coding DNA: TGTGCCAGCAGCCCCTACGTCTCTGGGGCCAACGTCCTGACTTTC.

The chain combines TRBV4-3 with TRBJ2-7; D unclear. The V gene's germline CDR1 is LGHNA and CDR2 YSLEER. The ends were cut back, 6 bases at V and 2 bases at J, with 17 bases in the middle. The CDR3 totals 15 residues. The CDR3 region has the DNA TGCGCCAGCAGTCGGGCCTTCGCCTTGACCTACGAGCAGTACTTC. Translating gives CASSRAFALTYEQYF.

The chain has TRBV7-2 and TRBJ2-7; 7 bases map to TRBD2. V shed 3 bases, J shed 6 bases, and the junction held 8 bases outside the gene matches. The length of the CDR3 is 14 residues. Germline values: CDR1 SGHTA, CDR2 FQGNSA. For the CDR3, the DNA is TGTGCCAGCAGCTTGATGGCTCCGGGGGGCGAGCAGTACTTC. It codes for CASSLMAPGGEQYF.

The V call is TRBV5-1, the J call TRBJ2-2; D is perhaps TRBD1 or TRBD2 (6 bases each). Germline values: CDR1 SGHRS, CDR2 YFSETQ. The V and J ends lost 4 bases and 0 bases respectively, with 13 bases between them. The CDR3 has 16 residues. The CDR3 nucleotides are TGCGCCAGCAGCACGGCGGGACACGCGAACACCGGGGAGCTGTTTTTT. Amino acid sequence: CASSTAGHANTGELFF.

The genes are TRBV27 and TRBJ1-5; D unresolved. Germline values: CDR1 MNHEY, CDR2 SMNVEV (reference sequence). The CDR3 extends over 13 amino acids. The germline V and J ends were trimmed by 1 base and 9 bases, with 10 bases remaining between them. CDR3 loop: CASSLWPRGPQHF. CDR3 nucleotides: TGTGCCAGCAGTTTATGGCCTCGGGGGCCCCAGCATTTT.

J is TRBJ1-1 and V is TRBV5-1, with D maybe TRBD1 (5 bases). Trimming stripped 3 bases from V and 0 bases from J, with 15 bases between. The CDR3 spans 16 residues. The germline V gene has CDR1 SGHRS and CDR2 YFSETQ. CDR3 residues: CASSWGNPGLNTEAFF. The CDR3 DNA is TGCGCCAGCAGCTGGGGTAACCCGGGACTGAACACTGAAGCTTTCTTT.

V and J are TRBV4-2 and TRBJ1-2, with a tentative D call TRBD1 (5 bases). The CDR3 has 13 residues. Germline V gene sequence: CDR1 LGHNA, CDR2 YNFKEQ. Trimming pared 4 bases from V and 8 bases from J, leaving 14 bases between. CDR3 amino acids: CASSPPTGTGYTF. The CDR3, as DNA: TGTGCCAGCAGCCCCCCAACTGGGACGGGCTACACCTTC.

The genes are TRBV7-2 and TRBJ2-5; 10 bases align to TRBD1. V trimming: 5 bases; J trimming: 4 bases; junction bases outside the gene matches: 4. CDR3 length equals 14 residues. Germline V CDR1 and CDR2: SGHTA, FQGNSA. Here the CDR3 reads CASSPDRGRETQYF. The CDR3 DNA follows: TGTGCCAGCAGCCCAGACAGGGGGCGAGAGACCCAGTACTTC. The full variable domain, rest sourced from reference TRBV7-2 and TRBJ2-5, is GAGVSQSPSNKVTEKGKDVELRCDPISGHTALYWYRQSLGQGLEFLIYFQGNSAPDKSGLPSDRFSAERTGGSVSTLTIQRTQQEDSAVYLCASSPDRGRETQYFGPGTRLLVL.

The chain recombines TRBV29-1 with TRBJ1-5; D possibly corresponds to TRBD1 (5 bases). CDR1 is SQVTM, CDR2 ANQGSEA, per germline. The V and J ends lost 6 bases and 10 bases respectively, with 19 bases between them. This CDR3 has 13 amino acids. The CDR3 DNA is TGCAGCGTGGTCGGCCAGAGGGGCAGCCCCCAGCATTTT. Its protein product is CSVVGQRGSPQHF.

This clone was picked up a small number of times. The CDR3 DNA reads as TGTGCCAGCAGTTACGACACTAACTATGGCTACACCTTC. Protein product: CASSYDTNYGYTF. The chain is built from TRBV6-5 and TRBJ1-2; D unclear. The germline V gene encodes CDR1 MNHEY and CDR2 SVGAGI. CDR3 size: 13 residues. The ends were cut back, 2 bases at V and 0 bases at J, with 4 bases in the middle.

In this sample, this clone turned up a few times. This sequence joins TRBV27 and TRBJ2-1, with 9 positions matching TRBD2. The CDR3 sequence is 17 residues long. Germline trimming cut 5 bases from V and 8 bases from J; bases unmatched to any gene: 16. Germline V gene data show CDR1 as MNHEY and CDR2 as SMNVEV (reference sequence). CDR3 region: CASSPSGSGGPRDEQFF. CDR3 DNA: TGTGCCAGCAGTCCCTCGGGTAGCGGGGGACCCAGGGATGAGCAGTTCTTC.

V gene TRBV18 combines with J gene TRBJ2-3, with D possibly matching TRBD1 (5 bases). Germline CDR1 reads KGHSH; CDR2 reads LQKENI. V lost 5 bases and J lost 6, with 9 bases in between. The CDR3 is 12 residues long. CDR3 amino acids: CASSRGLDTQYF. For the CDR3, the DNA is TGTGCCAGCTCAAGGGGATTGGATACGCAGTATTTT. Using reference TRBV18 and TRBJ2-3 for the parts outside the CDR3, the full variable domain is NAGVMQNPRHLVRRRGQEARLRCSPMKGHSHVYWYRQLPEEGLKFMVYLQKENIIDESGMPKERFSAEFPKEGPSILRIQQVVRGDSAAYFCASSRGLDTQYFGPGTRLTVL.

This chain joins TRBV6-6 and TRBJ2-7; D call uncertain. Germline-derived CDR1 and CDR2 are MNHNY and SVGAGI (reference sequence). This CDR3 contains 13 residues. Trimming took off 0 bases at V and 3 bases at J, with 6 bases between the two ends. The CDR3 DNA is TGTGCCAGCAGTTACTCGAGGTTCTACGAGCAGTACTTC. As protein: CASSYSRFYEQYF.

This sequence joins TRBV5-1 and TRBJ2-3, with TRBD2 identical over 10 bases. This CDR3 spans 15 amino acids. The germline V gene encodes CDR1 SGHRS and CDR2 YFSETQ. The trim removed 2 bases at V and 2 bases at J, leaving 2 bases unmatched. The CDR3 DNA reads as TGCGCCAGCAGCTTCGGACTAGCGGCCACAGATACGCAGTATTTT. Its translation is CASSFGLAATDTQYF.